A selection of T cell receptor beta chains follows, all from one sample in a study of T cells in Graves' hyperthyroidism and ophthalmopathy. TCRdb fed the multiplex PCR reads into MiXCR, producing one record per CDR3 protein. The sample includes some 270,000 distinct CDR3 sequences, around 15% of them seen just once. The sample was blood. The receptors were sampled from a woman aged 40 to 50 with Graves' hyperthyroidism. CDR3s include the opening cysteine and the closing phenylalanine or tryptophan. The order of the fields is CDR3 length, V gene, J gene, CDR3 protein.

len: 16; v_gene: TRBV19; j_gene: TRBJ2-2; CDR3aa: CASSMTADRSTGELFF
len: 13; v_gene: TRBV2; j_gene: TRBJ2-2; CDR3aa: CASTQEGAGELFF
len: 14; v_gene: TRBV24-1; j_gene: TRBJ2-5; CDR3aa: CATSDPGQGGTQYF
len: 15; v_gene: TRBV7-9; j_gene: TRBJ1-3; CDR3aa: CASSLADPSGNTIYF
len: 13; v_gene: TRBV5-1; j_gene: TRBJ1-1; CDR3aa: CASSGGQDYEAFF
len: 14; v_gene: TRBV2; j_gene: TRBJ2-7; CDR3aa: CASTDGRVPYEQYF
len: 18; v_gene: TRBV2; j_gene: TRBJ2-1; CDR3aa: CASSELVESELQYNEQFF
len: 11; v_gene: TRBV7-9; j_gene: TRBJ2-3; CDR3aa: CASKALDTQYF
len: 15; v_gene: TRBV2; j_gene: TRBJ2-3; CDR3aa: CASSRTSGSTDTQYF
len: 14; v_gene: TRBV2; j_gene: TRBJ1-2; CDR3aa: CASSDRGWDYGYTF
len: 13; v_gene: TRBV2; j_gene: TRBJ1-1; CDR3aa: CAFTGTGALGAFF
len: 11; v_gene: TRBV12-3/TRBV12-4; j_gene: TRBJ2-1; CDR3aa: CASSFTGEQFF
len: 17; v_gene: TRBV2; j_gene: TRBJ2-1; CDR3aa: CASGGLAGVPLQGEQFF
len: 14; v_gene: TRBV24-1; j_gene: TRBJ2-2; CDR3aa: CATGGWTNTGELFF
len: 14; v_gene: TRBV28; j_gene: TRBJ2-3; CDR3aa: CASSDKDLTDTQYF
len: 10; v_gene: TRBV19; j_gene: TRBJ2-7; CDR3aa: CASSPYEQYF
len: 15; v_gene: TRBV18; j_gene: TRBJ2-2; CDR3aa: CASSPPASDAGELFF
len: 11; v_gene: TRBV12-3/TRBV12-4; j_gene: -; CDR3aa: CASSLRETQFF
len: 15; v_gene: TRBV10-2; j_gene: TRBJ2-4; CDR3aa: CASTPGDLAKNIQYF
len: 12; v_gene: TRBV29-1; j_gene: TRBJ1-1; CDR3aa: CSVGTANTEAFF
len: 12; v_gene: TRBV2; j_gene: TRBJ2-7; CDR3aa: CASSSLSYEQYF
len: 15; v_gene: TRBV9; j_gene: TRBJ2-7; CDR3aa: CASSKRQGVSYEQYF
len: 15; v_gene: TRBV20-1; j_gene: TRBJ2-3; CDR3aa: CSARAAGGPTDTQYF
len: 14; v_gene: TRBV9; j_gene: TRBJ1-3; CDR3aa: CASSEGFGGNTIYF
len: 13; v_gene: TRBV6-4; j_gene: TRBJ2-1; CDR3aa: CASGLTGEDEQFF
len: 17; v_gene: TRBV7-9; j_gene: TRBJ1-1; CDR3aa: CASSSPGRRGPVTEAFF
len: 13; v_gene: TRBV10-3; j_gene: TRBJ1-5; CDR3aa: CAITEGGDQPQHF
len: 13; v_gene: TRBV20-1; j_gene: TRBJ1-1; CDR3aa: CSAREGYNTEAFF
len: 15; v_gene: TRBV7-2; j_gene: TRBJ2-7; CDR3aa: CASSLVASGSYEQYF
len: 14; v_gene: TRBV7-9; j_gene: TRBJ1-2; CDR3aa: CASSSGDSNYGYTF
len: 14; v_gene: TRBV28; j_gene: TRBJ1-1; CDR3aa: CASSPPGGYTEAFF
len: 16; v_gene: TRBV6-1; j_gene: TRBJ2-3; CDR3aa: CASSAAGGGATDTQYF
len: 14; v_gene: TRBV27; j_gene: TRBJ1-5; CDR3aa: CASSLLAGGNPQHF
len: 15; v_gene: TRBV6-1; j_gene: TRBJ2-5; CDR3aa: CASTVQRTRGETQYF
len: 14; v_gene: TRBV5-1; j_gene: TRBJ1-2; CDR3aa: CASSLDSGNYGYTF
len: 15; v_gene: TRBV14; j_gene: TRBJ2-3; CDR3aa: CASSSGEFSTDTQYF